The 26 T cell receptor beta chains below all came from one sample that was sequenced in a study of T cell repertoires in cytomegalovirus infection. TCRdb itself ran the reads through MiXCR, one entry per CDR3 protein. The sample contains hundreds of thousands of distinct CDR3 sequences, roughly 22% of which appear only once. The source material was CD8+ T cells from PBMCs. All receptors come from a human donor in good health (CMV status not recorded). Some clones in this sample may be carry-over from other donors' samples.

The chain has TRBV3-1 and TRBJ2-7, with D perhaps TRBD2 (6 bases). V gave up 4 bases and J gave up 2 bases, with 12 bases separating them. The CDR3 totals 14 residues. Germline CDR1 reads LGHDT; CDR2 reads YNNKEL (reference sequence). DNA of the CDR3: TGTGCCAGCAGCCCCCCTCGGGGGACCTACGAGCAGTACTTC. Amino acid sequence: CASSPPRGTYEQYF.

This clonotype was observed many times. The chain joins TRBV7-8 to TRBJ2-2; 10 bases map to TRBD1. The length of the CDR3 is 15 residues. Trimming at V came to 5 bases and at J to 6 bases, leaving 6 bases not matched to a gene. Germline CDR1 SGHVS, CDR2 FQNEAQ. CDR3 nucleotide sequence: TGTGCCAGCAGCGGCGGACAGGGGGAACCCGGGGAGCTGTTTTTT. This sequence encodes CASSGGQGEPGELFF.

CDR3 DNA: TGTGCCAGCAGCTTAGCGAATGATCTTGGGACTGAAGCTTTCTTT. It encodes CASSLANDLGTEAFF. The J gene is TRBJ1-1, the V gene TRBV7-9, with no clear D. The CDR3 is 15 residues long. CDR1 SEHNR and CDR2 FQNEAQ come from the germline V gene (reference sequence). V gave up 0 bases and J gave up 5 bases, with 13 bases separating them.

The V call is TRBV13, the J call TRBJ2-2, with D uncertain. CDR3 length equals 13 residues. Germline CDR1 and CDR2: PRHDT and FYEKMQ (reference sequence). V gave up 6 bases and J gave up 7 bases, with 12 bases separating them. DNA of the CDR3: TGTGCCAGCAGTCAGGCTGGGGTCGGGGAGCTGTTTTTT. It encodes CASSQAGVGELFF.

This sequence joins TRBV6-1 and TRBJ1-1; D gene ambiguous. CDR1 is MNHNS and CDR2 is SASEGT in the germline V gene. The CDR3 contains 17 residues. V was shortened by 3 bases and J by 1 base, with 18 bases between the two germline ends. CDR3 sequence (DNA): TGTGCCAGCAGTGACCGGATGGAGTTACAAGAGAACACTGAAGCTTTCTTT. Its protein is CASSDRMELQENTEAFF.

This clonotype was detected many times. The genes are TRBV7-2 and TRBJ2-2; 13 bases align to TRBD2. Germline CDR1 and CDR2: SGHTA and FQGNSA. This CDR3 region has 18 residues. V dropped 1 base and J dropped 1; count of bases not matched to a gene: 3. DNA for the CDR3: TGTGCCAGCAGCTTAGGACTAGCGGGGGGATGGAACACCGGGGAGCTGTTTTTT. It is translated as CASSLGLAGGWNTGELFF.

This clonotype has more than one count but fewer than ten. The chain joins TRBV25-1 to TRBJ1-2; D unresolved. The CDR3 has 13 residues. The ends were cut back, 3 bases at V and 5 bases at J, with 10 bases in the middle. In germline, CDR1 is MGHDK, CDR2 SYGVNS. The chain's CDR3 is CASSDPTRYGYTF. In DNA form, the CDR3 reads TGTGCCAGCAGTGATCCCACAAGATATGGCTACACCTTC.

The CDR3: CSASSSLETQYF. Written as DNA, the CDR3 is TGCAGTGCTAGCAGTAGCTTAGAGACCCAGTACTTC. The chain recombines TRBV20-1 with TRBJ2-5; D is undetermined. Germline CDR1 reads DFQATT; CDR2 reads SNEGSKA (reference sequence). Trimming cost V 3 bases and J 4 bases, with 9 bases left between them. The CDR3 runs to 12 residues.

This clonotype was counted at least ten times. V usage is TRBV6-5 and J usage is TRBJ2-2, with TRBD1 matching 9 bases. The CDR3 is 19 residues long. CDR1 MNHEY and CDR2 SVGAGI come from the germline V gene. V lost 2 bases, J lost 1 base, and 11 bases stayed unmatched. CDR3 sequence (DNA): TGTGCCAGCAGTTACCTCGTGACCGGGACAGGGATGAACACCGGGGAGCTGTTTTTT. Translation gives CASSYLVTGTGMNTGELFF.

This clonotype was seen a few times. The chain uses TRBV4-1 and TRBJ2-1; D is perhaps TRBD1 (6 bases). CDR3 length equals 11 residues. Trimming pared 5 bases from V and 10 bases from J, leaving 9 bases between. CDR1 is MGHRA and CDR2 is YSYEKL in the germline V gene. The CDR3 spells CASSADREQFF. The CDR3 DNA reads TGCGCCAGCAGCGCTGACAGGGAGCAGTTCTTC.

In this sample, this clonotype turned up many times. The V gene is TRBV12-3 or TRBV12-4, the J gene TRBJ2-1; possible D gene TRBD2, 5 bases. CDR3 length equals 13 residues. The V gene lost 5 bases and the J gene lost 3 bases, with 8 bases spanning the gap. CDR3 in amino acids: CASSLGDYNEQFF. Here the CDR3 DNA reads TGTGCCAGCAGTCTCGGGGACTACAATGAGCAGTTCTTC.

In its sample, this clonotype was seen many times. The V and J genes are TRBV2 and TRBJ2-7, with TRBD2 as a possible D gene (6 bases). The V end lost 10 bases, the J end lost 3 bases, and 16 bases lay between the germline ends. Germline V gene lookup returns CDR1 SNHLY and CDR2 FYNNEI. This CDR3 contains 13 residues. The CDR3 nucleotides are TGTGCCAACCGGGGGAACGATCTCTACGAGCAGTACTTC. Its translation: CANRGNDLYEQYF.

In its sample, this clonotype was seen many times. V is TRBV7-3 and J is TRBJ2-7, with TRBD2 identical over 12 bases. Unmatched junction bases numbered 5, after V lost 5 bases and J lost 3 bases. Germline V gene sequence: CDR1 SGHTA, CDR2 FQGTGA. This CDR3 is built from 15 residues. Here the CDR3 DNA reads TGTGCCAGCAGCCTCCTAGCGGGGGGGCTCTACGAGCAGTACTTC. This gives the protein CASSLLAGGLYEQYF. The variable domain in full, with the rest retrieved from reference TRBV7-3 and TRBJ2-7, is GAGVSQTPSNKVTEKGKYVELRCDPISGHTALYWYRQSLGQGPEFLIYFQGTGAADDSGLPNDRFFAVRPEGSVSTLKIQRTERGDSAVYLCASSLLAGGLYEQYFGPGTRLTVT.

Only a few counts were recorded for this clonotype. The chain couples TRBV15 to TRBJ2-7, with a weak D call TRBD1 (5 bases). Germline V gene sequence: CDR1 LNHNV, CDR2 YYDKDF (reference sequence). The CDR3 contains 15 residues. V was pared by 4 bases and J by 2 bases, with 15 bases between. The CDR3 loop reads CATSTTTDSTYEQYF. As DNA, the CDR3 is TGTGCCACCAGCACAACAACTGACAGTACCTACGAGCAGTACTTC.

The chain's CDR3 is CASSQDPGFSSYEQYF. In nucleotides, the CDR3 is TGTGCCAGCAGCCAAGATCCCGGTTTTTCCTCCTACGAGCAGTACTTC. The chain couples TRBV14 to TRBJ2-7; D is ambiguous. The CDR3 covers 16 residues. V was cut by 0 bases and J by 0 bases, with 12 bases left in between. Germline V gives CDR1 SGHDN, CDR2 FVKESK.

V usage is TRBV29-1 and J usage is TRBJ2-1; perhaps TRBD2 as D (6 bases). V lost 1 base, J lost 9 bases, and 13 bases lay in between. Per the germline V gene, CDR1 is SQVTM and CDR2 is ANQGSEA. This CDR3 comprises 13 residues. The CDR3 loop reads CSVEGEAGGEQFF. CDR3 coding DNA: TGCAGCGTTGAAGGGGAAGCGGGCGGTGAGCAGTTCTTC.

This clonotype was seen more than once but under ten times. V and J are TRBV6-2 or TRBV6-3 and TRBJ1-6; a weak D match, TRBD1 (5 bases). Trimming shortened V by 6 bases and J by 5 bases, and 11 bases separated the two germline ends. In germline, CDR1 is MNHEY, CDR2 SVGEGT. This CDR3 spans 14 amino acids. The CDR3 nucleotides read TGTGCCAGCAGATTCGGGACGGATAATTCACCCCTCCACTTT. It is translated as CASRFGTDNSPLHF.

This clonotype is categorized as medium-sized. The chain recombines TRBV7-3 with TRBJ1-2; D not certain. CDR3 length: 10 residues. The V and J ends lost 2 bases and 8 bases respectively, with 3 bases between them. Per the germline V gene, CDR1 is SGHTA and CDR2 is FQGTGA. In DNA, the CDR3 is TGTGCCAGCAGCTTAGAAGGCTACACCTTC. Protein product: CASSLEGYTF.

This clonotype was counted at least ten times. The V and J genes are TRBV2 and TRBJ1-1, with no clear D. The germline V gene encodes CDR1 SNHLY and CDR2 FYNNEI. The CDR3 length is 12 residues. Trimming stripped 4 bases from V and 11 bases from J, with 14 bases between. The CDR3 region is CASSATALGAFF. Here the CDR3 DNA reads TGTGCCAGCAGTGCCACAGCCCTTGGCGCTTTCTTT.

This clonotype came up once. The CDR3 spells CASTLSITYEQYF. CDR3 bases: TGTGCCAGCACACTCAGCATTACCTACGAGCAGTACTTC. The chain couples TRBV2 to TRBJ2-7; D remains unclear. Between the trimmed V and J ends, which lost 7 bases and 2 bases, there was a span of 12 bases. CDR3 length equals 13 residues. The germline V gene encodes CDR1 SNHLY and CDR2 FYNNEI.

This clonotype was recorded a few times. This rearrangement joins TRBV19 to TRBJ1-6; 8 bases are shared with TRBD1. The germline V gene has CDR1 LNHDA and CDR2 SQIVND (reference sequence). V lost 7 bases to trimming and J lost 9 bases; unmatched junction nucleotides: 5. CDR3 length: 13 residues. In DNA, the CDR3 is TGTGCCAGTAAGACAGGGGTCTTTTCACCCCTCCACTTT. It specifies CASKTGVFSPLHF.

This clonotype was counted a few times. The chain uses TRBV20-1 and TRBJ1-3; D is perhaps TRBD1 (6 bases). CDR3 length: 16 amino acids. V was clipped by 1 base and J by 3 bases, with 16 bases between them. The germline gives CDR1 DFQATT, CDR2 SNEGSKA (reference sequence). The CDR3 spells CSARGNTGLSGNTIYF. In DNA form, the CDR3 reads TGCAGTGCTAGAGGGAACACAGGGTTAAGTGGAAACACCATATATTTT.

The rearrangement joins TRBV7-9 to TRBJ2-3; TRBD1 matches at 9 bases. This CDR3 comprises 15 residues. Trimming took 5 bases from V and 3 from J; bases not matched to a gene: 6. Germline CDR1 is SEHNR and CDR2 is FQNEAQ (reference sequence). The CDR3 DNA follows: TGTGCCAGCAGCCCTGGGACAGGGATGACAGATACGCAGTATTTT. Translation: CASSPGTGMTDTQYF. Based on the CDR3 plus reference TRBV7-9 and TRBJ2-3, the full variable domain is DTGVSQNPRHKITKRGQNVTFRCDPISEHNRLYWYRQTLGQGPEFLTYFQNEAQLEKSRLLSDRFSAERPKGSFSTLEIQRTEQGDSAMYLCASSPGTGMTDTQYFGPGTRLTVL.

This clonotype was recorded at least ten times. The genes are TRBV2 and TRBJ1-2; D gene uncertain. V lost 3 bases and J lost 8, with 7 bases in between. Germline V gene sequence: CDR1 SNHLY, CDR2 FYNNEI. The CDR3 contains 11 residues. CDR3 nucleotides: TGTGCCAGCAGTGACAATCGCGGCTACACCTTC. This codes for CASSDNRGYTF. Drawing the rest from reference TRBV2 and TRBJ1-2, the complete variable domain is EPEVTQTPSHQVTQMGQEVILRCVPISNHLYFYWYRQILGQKVEFLVSFYNNEISEKSEIFDDQFSVERPDGSNFTLKIRSTKLEDSAMYFCASSDNRGYTFGSGTRLTVV.

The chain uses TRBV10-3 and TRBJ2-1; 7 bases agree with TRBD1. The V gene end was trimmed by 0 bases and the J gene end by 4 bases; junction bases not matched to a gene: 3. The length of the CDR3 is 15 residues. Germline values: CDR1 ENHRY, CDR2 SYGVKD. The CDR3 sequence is CAISESGQKYNEQFF. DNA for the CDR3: TGTGCCATCAGTGAGTCGGGACAGAAGTACAATGAGCAGTTCTTC.

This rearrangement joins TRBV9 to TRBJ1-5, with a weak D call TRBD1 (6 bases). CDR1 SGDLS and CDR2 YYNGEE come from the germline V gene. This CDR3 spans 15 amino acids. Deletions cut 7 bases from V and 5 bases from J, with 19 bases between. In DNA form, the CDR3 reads TGTGCCAGCTCACTGACAGGTCTTCTACATCAGCCCCAGCATTTT. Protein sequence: CASSLTGLLHQPQHF.